This TCR beta chain was recorded in a study of cytomegalovirus exposure and HLA in healthy donors. Comment on this clone: Its antigen is currently unknown.

Notes on the study in general: Further analysis, carried out later, found HLA-associated TCR beta chains more clonally expanded than equally common other chains. The listing of roughly 160 TCR beta chains classed them as cytomegalovirus-associated.

Vbeta (60) and Jbeta (13) primers were used in the PCR. Assay: immunoSEQ multiplex PCR; the TCRdb copy retains only in-frame clones and omits some. The table includes some 87,000 clones, roughly 80% detected once. Material: PBMCs. The sequence came from a woman in her thirties or forties in good health and CMV-seropositive.

CDR3 DNA sequence: TGCGCCAGCAGTTTGACTAAAAAGCGGGTATCCTACAATGAGCAGTTCTTC. Translating gives CASSLTKKRVSYNEQFF. The rearrangement uses TRBV5-1 and TRBJ2-1; D perhaps matches TRBD2 (6 bases). The CDR3 runs 17 residues. V was shortened by 5 bases and J by 1 base, with 19 bases between the two germline ends. From germline, CDR1 is SGHRS and CDR2 YFSETQ.